Reported below is one TCR beta chain. TCRdb keeps only in-frame clones here, not all; method: immunoSEQ multiplex PCR. The repertoire holds almost 200,000 clones, with around 90% as singletons. This record belongs to a study of blood T cell repertoires in COVID-19. V shed 4 bases and J shed 6 bases, with 8 bases lying between them. The CDR3 loop spans 12 amino acids. Germline values: CDR1 SGHNT, CDR2 YYREEE (reference sequence). Sequenced: PBMCs or T cells enriched from blood (not recorded which). This sequence joins TRBV5-4 and TRBJ2-1; no reliable D call. The sequence was collected from a woman aged 18-30 years who had recovered from COVID-19. The CDR3 here is CASSMTGNEQFF. In DNA form, the CDR3 reads TGTGCCAGCAGCATGACTGGCAATGAGCAGTTCTTC.